This is a list of T cell receptor beta chains from one sample in a study of technical replicates of blood from several donors. TCRdb's table, derived via immunoSEQ multiplex PCR, lists solely in-frame clones and lacks some. Among 75,000 to 100,000 clones listed, around 94% were seen once. Sequencing was performed on T cells isolated from PBMCs. The source of these receptors is a human donor in good health. CDR3s include the opening cysteine and the closing phenylalanine or tryptophan. D genes are given only for firm matches. A clone size is listed for some rows: how often the clone was seen (once, few, many), or a class if it is expanded.

>once|NA|TRBV11-2|TRBJ2-5
CASSLGVEVSQETQYF
TGTGCCAGCAGCTTAGGAGTTGAGGTCTCGCAAGAGACCCAGTACTTC
>once|TRBD1|TRBV19|TRBJ1-1
CASSILTGGARTEAFF
TGTGCCAGTAGTATCCTCACAGGGGGCGCGAGGACTGAAGCTTTCTTT
>NA|TRBD2|TRBV7-2|TRBJ2-5
CASRLAGGVAETQYF
TGTGCCAGCAGGCTAGCGGGGGGCGTCGCAGAGACCCAGTACTTC
>NA|NA|TRBV4-1|TRBJ2-6
CASSQDGVYRGFSGANVLTF
TGCGCCAGCAGCCAAGACGGGGTCTATCGTGGGTTTTCTGGGGCCAACGTCCTGACTTTC
>NA|NA|TRBV5-1|TRBJ2-7
CASSLGTGTYEQYF
TGCGCCAGCAGCTTGGGAACAGGTACCTACGAGCAGTACTTC
>NA|TRBD1|TRBV27|TRBJ2-6
CASSPDRGATGANVLTF
TGTGCCAGCAGTCCGGACAGGGGGGCTACTGGGGCCAACGTCCTGACTTTC
>NA|NA|TRBV6-1|TRBJ2-2
CASNGRDWSGELFF
TGTGCCAGCAACGGCAGGGATTGGTCCGGGGAGCTGTTTTTT
>NA|NA|TRBV7-6|TRBJ1-1
CASSLAGGRGTEAFF
TGTGCCAGCAGCTTAGCTGGGGGCAGGGGCACTGAAGCTTTCTTT
>NA|TRBD1|TRBV5-8|TRBJ2-3
CASSLVGWTGRDTQYF
TGTGCCAGCAGCTTGGTGGGCTGGACAGGGCGAGATACGCAGTATTTT
>NA|NA|TRBV11-2|TRBJ2-7
CASSSGTPSYEQYF
TGTGCCAGCAGCAGCGGGACACCCTCCTACGAGCAGTACTTC
>NA|TRBD1|TRBV13|TRBJ2-3
CASSSTVNRGRDTDTQYF
TGTGCCAGCAGCTCGACCGTTAACAGGGGACGGGACACAGATACGCAGTATTTT
>NA|TRBD1|TRBV19|TRBJ2-1
CASTLPGTGYNEQFF
TGTGCCAGTACATTACCCGGGACAGGATACAATGAGCAGTTCTTC
>NA|TRBD1|TRBV19|TRBJ1-2
CASSKGTGTTNYGYTF
TGTGCCAGTTCAAAAGGGACAGGGACAACAAACTATGGCTACACCTTC
>NA|NA|TRBV28|TRBJ2-3
CASSFRGLSTDTQYF
TGTGCCAGCAGTTTTCGGGGACTCAGCACAGATACGCAGTATTTT
>NA|NA|TRBV28|TRBJ1-1
CASIPAIGPMNTEAFF
TGTGCCAGCATACCAGCCATTGGGCCGATGAACACTGAAGCTTTCTTT
>NA|NA|TRBV19|TRBJ1-1
CASMAGGLNTEAFF
TGTGCCAGTATGGCGGGGGGGCTAAACACTGAAGCTTTCTTT
>NA|TRBD2|TRBV2|TRBJ2-1
CASSVLAGSYNEQFF
TGTGCCAGCAGTGTTTTAGCGGGGTCCTACAATGAGCAGTTCTTC
>NA|NA|TRBV28|TRBJ2-7
CASSSDSFSYEQYF
TGTGCCAGCAGTTCGGACAGCTTCTCCTACGAGCAGTACTTC
>once|NA|TRBV11-3|TRBJ1-1
CASSFQLNTEAFF
TGTGCCAGCAGCTTTCAATTGAACACTGAAGCTTTCTTT
>NA|NA|TRBV7-8|TRBJ1-5
CASSPLAEAYQPQHF
TGTGCCAGCAGCCCCTTGGCGGAGGCGTATCAGCCCCAGCATTTT
>NA|TRBD1|TRBV30|TRBJ1-1
CAWSAPGQGHNTEAFF
TGTGCCTGGAGTGCGCCGGGACAGGGGCATAACACTGAAGCTTTCTTT
>NA|NA|TRBV5-4|TRBJ1-2
CASSLEPGDYGYTF
TGTGCCAGCAGCTTGGAACCGGGAGACTATGGCTACACCTTC
>NA|TRBD1|TRBV5-4|TRBJ1-1
CASSATGMNTEAFF
TGTGCCAGCAGCGCGACAGGGATGAACACTGAAGCTTTCTTT
>NA|NA|TRBV19|TRBJ1-1
CASSVSRSTEAFF
TGTGCCAGTAGTGTCAGTCGAAGCACTGAAGCTTTCTTT
>NA|NA|TRBV7-9|TRBJ1-1
CASSPPGSGDAAEAFF
TGTGCCAGCAGCCCCCCCGGATCGGGGGATGCCGCTGAAGCTTTCTTT
>NA|TRBD1|TRBV29-1|TRBJ1-1
CSVEEGTGRGAFF
TGCAGCGTTGAAGAGGGGACAGGGCGGGGAGCTTTCTTT
>NA|TRBD1|TRBV6-1|TRBJ2-7
CAHGGQGPYEQYF
TGTGCCCACGGGGGACAGGGGCCCTACGAGCAGTACTTC
>NA|TRBD1|TRBV6-1|TRBJ1-1
CASSLMDRPDTEAFF
TGTGCCAGCAGTTTGATGGACAGGCCGGACACTGAAGCTTTCTTT
>NA|TRBD2|TRBV7-8|TRBJ2-3
CASSGIAGFTDTQYF
TGTGCCAGCAGCGGAATAGCGGGTTTCACAGATACGCAGTATTTT
>NA|TRBD2|TRBV2|TRBJ2-3
CASSGVGLAGADTQYF
TGTGCCAGCAGTGGGGTGGGACTAGCGGGAGCAGATACGCAGTATTTT
>NA|TRBD1|TRBV5-4|TRBJ1-2
CASSPKPGQNYGYTF
TGTGCCAGCAGCCCAAAACCGGGACAGAACTATGGCTACACCTTC
>NA|TRBD1|TRBV6-4|TRBJ2-3
CASSEQGADTQYF
TGTGCCAGCAGTGAACAGGGGGCAGATACGCAGTATTTT
>NA|NA|TRBV28|TRBJ2-4
CASSLAKNIQYF
TGTGCCAGCAGTCTAGCCAAAAACATTCAGTACTTC
>NA|TRBD2|TRBV4-2|TRBJ2-2
CASSQEQRGHTGELFF
TGTGCCAGCAGCCAAGAGCAGCGGGGACACACCGGGGAGCTGTTTTTT
>once|TRBD1|TRBV5-1|TRBJ2-5
CASSSGQAGQETQYF
TGCGCCAGCAGCTCAGGACAGGCAGGCCAAGAGACCCAGTACTTC
>NA|NA|TRBV19|TRBJ1-4
CASSRQATNEKLFF
TGTGCCAGCAGCAGACAGGCAACTAATGAAAAACTGTTTTTT
>NA|TRBD2|TRBV6-1|TRBJ2-1
CASRLGLAGVVEQFF
TGTGCCAGCAGATTAGGATTAGCGGGGGTGGTTGAGCAGTTCTTC
>NA|TRBD2|TRBV4-1|TRBJ2-1
CASSRKREVYNEQFF
TGCGCCAGCAGCCGTAAGCGGGAGGTCTACAATGAGCAGTTCTTC
>NA|TRBD2|TRBV29-1|TRBJ2-1
CSVEDLAVPYNEQFF
TGCAGCGTCGAAGACCTAGCGGTACCTTACAATGAGCAGTTCTTC
>NA|NA|TRBV19|TRBJ1-4
CASSQGIATNEKLFF
TGTGCCAGTAGTCAGGGGATCGCAACTAATGAAAAACTGTTTTTT
>few|TRBD1|TRBV6-1|TRBJ2-5
CASRGDRVGQETQYF
TGTGCCAGCAGGGGGGACAGGGTAGGCCAAGAGACCCAGTACTTC
>NA|NA|TRBV19|TRBJ1-1
CASSAPRGGLITSTRNTEAFF
TGTGCCAGTAGTGCCCCTCGGGGGGGCCTAATCACCTCAACTAGGAACACTGAAGCTTTCTTT
>NA|TRBD1|TRBV27|TRBJ1-2
CASSGRQGFYGYTF
TGTGCCAGCAGTGGAAGACAGGGGTTCTATGGCTACACCTTC
>NA|TRBD2|TRBV4-1|TRBJ2-5
CASSLGGVETQYF
TGCGCCAGCAGCCTGGGAGGGGTTGAGACCCAGTACTTC
>NA|NA|TRBV9|TRBJ2-2
CASRRDTGELFF
TGTGCCAGCAGGCGAGATACCGGGGAGCTGTTTTTT
>once|NA|TRBV29-1|TRBJ2-6
CSVVGGGANVLTF
TGCAGCGTTGTTGGTGGCGGGGCCAACGTCCTGACTTTC
>NA|NA|TRBV29-1|TRBJ2-6
CSVQGGDLSGANVLTF
TGCAGCGTACAAGGCGGCGACCTTTCTGGGGCCAACGTCCTGACTTTC
>NA|NA|TRBV18|TRBJ2-5
CASSPGGSETQYF
TGTGCCAGCTCACCGGGGGGATCAGAGACCCAGTACTTC
>once|TRBD2|TRBV28|TRBJ2-7
CASNKGLAGTGSYEQYF
TGTGCCAGCAATAAGGGACTAGCGGGGACGGGCTCCTACGAGCAGTACTTC
>NA|TRBD2|TRBV5-1|TRBJ2-7
CASSFTSGKVDEQYF
TGCGCCAGCAGCTTTACTAGCGGGAAAGTAGACGAGCAGTACTTC
>NA|NA|TRBV5-4|TRBJ2-1
CASSATDREQFF
TGTGCCAGCAGCGCCACCGACAGGGAGCAGTTCTTC